Below, 10 T cell receptor beta chains from the same sample are listed, as sequenced in a study of shared clonotypes between healthy human individuals. The repertoire was sequenced with immunoSEQ multiplex PCR; TCRdb's copy has only in-frame clones and lacks some. The table lists approximately 980,000 clones, 76% of them singletons. The specimen sequenced was memory CD4+ T cells sorted from blood. Subset reported: CD45RA-negative fraction. The receptors shown here come from a man aged 18 to 29 in good health.

CDR3 sequence: CASSLLGQQNYGYTF. The CDR3 DNA follows: TGTGCCAGCAGTTTATTAGGGCAGCAAAACTATGGCTACACCTTC. The chain employs TRBV28 and TRBJ1-2; no firm D call. CDR3 size: 15 residues. V dropped 1 base and J dropped 2 bases, with 11 bases sitting between them. The V gene's germline CDR1 is MDHEN and CDR2 SYDVKM.

This clone was seen a handful of times. The same CDR3 also results from other DNA sequences found in this sample. The gene calls are TRBV18 and TRBJ1-4; D is unclear. Germline V gene data show CDR1 as KGHSH and CDR2 as LQKENI. CDR3 length: 13 residues. Trimming stripped 6 bases from V and 5 bases from J, with 10 bases between. For the CDR3, the DNA is TGTGCCAGCTCTCGGGATTTAAATGAAAAACTGTTTTTT. Translated: CASSRDLNEKLFF.

The J gene is TRBJ2-7, the V gene TRBV7-2, with a weak D call TRBD1 (6 bases). In germline, CDR1 is SGHTA, CDR2 FQGNSA. The CDR3 has 12 residues. V dropped 7 bases and J dropped 5 bases, with 12 bases sitting between them. The CDR3 DNA sequence: TGTGCCAGCACTTCAGGGGTCAACGAGCAGTACTTC. Its protein is CASTSGVNEQYF.

In regard to this clone: This specimen includes other DNA sequences encoding the same CDR3. V and J are TRBV6-1 and TRBJ1-5; 7 nucleotides match TRBD1. The CDR3 loop spans 13 amino acids. Germline assignment: CDR1 MNHNS and CDR2 SASEGT. Trimming took 6 bases from V and 4 from J; bases not matched to a gene: 3. The CDR3 protein is CASSGTENQPQHF. For the CDR3, the DNA is TGTGCCAGCAGCGGGACAGAAAATCAGCCCCAGCATTTT.

The chain uses TRBV5-4 and TRBJ2-2, with TRBD1 matching 9 bases. Germline CDR1 is SGHNT and CDR2 is YYREEE (reference sequence). V trimming: 4 bases; J trimming: 2 bases; junction bases outside the gene matches: 9. This CDR3 is 17 amino acids long. CDR3 DNA: TGTGCCAGCAGCCTTGGAAGGGACAGGGACAACACCGGGGAGCTGTTTTTT. It yields the protein CASSLGRDRDNTGELFF.

The chain links TRBV19 to TRBJ1-4, with 8 nucleotides matching TRBD1. The CDR3 contains 16 residues. From germline, CDR1 is LNHDA and CDR2 SQIVND (reference sequence). V trimming: 4 bases; J trimming: 11 bases; junction bases outside the gene matches: 15. CDR3 nucleotide sequence: TGTGCCAGTAGTACTCCAGGACAGGGCCTGAAATTTAAACTGTTTTTT. It codes for CASSTPGQGLKFKLFF.

This clone was observed at least ten times. V usage is TRBV5-1 and J usage is TRBJ1-1; possibly TRBD1 for D (6 bases). Germline assignment: CDR1 SGHRS and CDR2 YFSETQ. Trimming took 4 bases from V and 0 from J, leaving 10 bases between them. The CDR3 runs 14 residues. The CDR3 nucleotides read TGCGCCAGCAGCGCACAGGGCTTGAACACTGAAGCTTTCTTT. Protein: CASSAQGLNTEAFF.

This chain links TRBV27 with TRBJ1-1, with 8 bases lining up with TRBD1. V dropped 5 bases and J dropped 4; count of bases not matched to a gene: 9. In germline, CDR1 is MNHEY, CDR2 SMNVEV (reference sequence). The CDR3 totals 15 residues. The CDR3 loop reads CASSMRQGAGTEAFF. As DNA, the CDR3 is TGTGCCAGCAGTATGAGGCAGGGGGCAGGCACTGAAGCTTTCTTT.

Many counts were recorded for this clone. The V gene is TRBV5-8, the J gene TRBJ2-5, with 7 bases lining up with TRBD1. This CDR3 spans 14 amino acids. The trim removed 0 bases at V and 5 bases at J, leaving 4 bases unmatched. Germline V CDR1 and CDR2: SGHTS, YDEGEE. CDR3 sequence: CASSLGDSKETQYF. CDR3 in DNA: TGTGCCAGCAGCTTGGGGGACAGTAAGGAGACCCAGTACTTC.

The V gene is TRBV28, the J gene TRBJ1-5; TRBD1 matches 7 bases. CDR3 length equals 15 residues. Trimming at V came to 8 bases and at J to 3 bases, leaving 10 bases not matched to a gene. Per germline, CDR1 MDHEN and CDR2 SYDVKM. CDR3 sequence: CASHFSGGDNQPQHF. CDR3 DNA sequence: TGTGCCAGCCACTTCTCAGGGGGAGACAATCAGCCCCAGCATTTT. The entire variable domain, with the rest obtained from reference TRBV28 and TRBJ1-5, is as follows: DVKVTQSSRYLVKRTGEKVFLECVQDMDHENMFWYRQDPGLGLRLIYFSYDVKMKEKGDIPEGYSVSREKKERFSLILESASTNQTSMYLCASHFSGGDNQPQHFGDGTRLSIL.